The 25 T cell receptor beta chains listed next were all sequenced from one sample in a study of identical twins (dated by TCRdb to about 2016). The method was 5' RACE. The run used an Illumina HiSeq 2000. TCRdb reanalyzed the raw reads on its own, using fastp at Q25 for trimming and MiXCR for clone calling, and kept in-frame beta chains. CDR3 protein duplicates are merged, each entry listing the most common genes and DNA. For this sample there are roughly 770,000 distinct CDR3 sequences; about 20% appear just once. In total, the top ten clones hold around 13% of the sample. The same data also went into a second study, on T cells expressing NK-cell markers.

The sequenced sample was PBMCs. These receptors came from a woman aged 18-29 years in good health.

This clonotype was observed a handful of times. V is TRBV27 and J is TRBJ2-1, with TRBD2 identical over 8 bases. J lost 7 bases, V lost 2 bases, and 7 bases had no gene match. The germline CDR1 and CDR2 sequences are MNHEY and SMNVEV (reference sequence). This CDR3 has 15 amino acids. The CDR3 DNA sequence: TGTGCCAGCAGTTTAGGACTAGCCAGAGTGAATGAGCAGTTCTTC. Translated, it gives CASSLGLARVNEQFF.

The rearrangement links TRBV29-1 to TRBJ2-1; 15 bases are shared with TRBD2. The V gene's germline CDR1 is SQVTM and CDR2 ANQGSEA. The CDR3 spans 13 residues. The CDR3 loop reads CTVGLAGGGEQFF. Here the CDR3 DNA reads TGCACCGTAGGACTAGCGGGAGGGGGTGAGCAGTTCTTC.

This rearrangement joins TRBV6-1 to TRBJ1-1; 7 nucleotides match TRBD1. Germline CDR1 MNHNS, CDR2 SASEGT. V lost 6 bases and J lost 6; bases outside the gene matches: 13. CDR3 length equals 15 residues. The CDR3 here is CASRDPTGRVAEAFF. The DNA of the CDR3 is TGTGCCAGCAGAGACCCGACAGGGAGGGTAGCTGAAGCTTTCTTT.

This clonotype has only a few counts. This chain connects TRBV20-1 to TRBJ2-5; D unresolved. The CDR3 totals 12 residues. V was cut by 3 bases and J by 4 bases, with 9 bases left in between. Germline V gene lookup returns CDR1 DFQATT and CDR2 SNEGSKA (reference sequence). CDR3 nucleotides: TGCAGTGCTAGGTCTTTGGGAGAGACCCAGTACTTC. It codes for CSARSLGETQYF.

The gene calls are TRBV7-9 and TRBJ2-7, with 9 bases fitting TRBD1. This CDR3 comprises 16 residues. The germline gives CDR1 SEHNR, CDR2 FQNEAQ (reference sequence). The trim removed 5 bases at V and 5 bases at J, leaving 13 bases unmatched. CDR3 amino acids: CASSLGAGQGLDEQYF. DNA of the CDR3: TGTGCCAGCAGCCTGGGGGCTGGACAGGGGTTAGACGAGCAGTACTTC.

This clonotype has more than one count but fewer than ten. The chain has TRBV10-3 and TRBJ2-1; a weak D match, TRBD2 (5 bases). Germline V lookup: CDR1 ENHRY, CDR2 SYGVKD. This CDR3 spans 13 amino acids. Between the trimmed V and J ends, which lost 8 bases and 7 bases, there was a span of 15 bases. The CDR3 sequence is CAIQDWRGNEQFF. Written as DNA, the CDR3 is TGTGCCATCCAGGACTGGAGAGGGAATGAGCAGTTCTTC.

The sample holds a few counts of this clonotype. The rearrangement links TRBV29-1 to TRBJ2-3, with 7 bases lining up with TRBD2. J lost 3 bases, V lost 7 bases, and 10 bases had no gene match. CDR1 and CDR2 (germline): SQVTM, ANQGSEA. CDR3 length equals 14 residues. The CDR3: CSAYPSGLTDTQYF. Written as DNA, the CDR3 is TGCAGCGCCTACCCTAGCGGACTAACAGATACGCAGTATTTT.

The chain employs TRBV2 and TRBJ2-7; tentatively, D is TRBD1 or TRBD2 (5 bases each). Deletions cut 7 bases from V and 2 bases from J, with 12 bases between. Germline V gene data show CDR1 as SNHLY and CDR2 as FYNNEI. This CDR3 region has 13 residues. CDR3 sequence (DNA): TGTGCCAGCAAAGCCTCGGGGCCCTACGAGCAGTACTTC. It specifies CASKASGPYEQYF.

This clonotype has more than one count but fewer than ten. The gene calls are TRBV9 and TRBJ2-1; TRBD2 aligns across 10 bases. V shed 0 bases, J shed 10 bases, and the junction held 13 bases outside the gene matches. The CDR3 runs 17 residues. The germline V gene encodes CDR1 SGDLS and CDR2 YYNGEE. Here the CDR3 reads CASSVATSGGAKLEQFF. CDR3 bases: TGTGCCAGCAGCGTAGCTACCAGCGGGGGGGCCAAGTTGGAGCAGTTCTTC.

The chain has TRBV20-1 and TRBJ2-3; D is uncertain. This CDR3 contains 13 residues. Deletions cut 4 bases from V and 4 bases from J, with 12 bases between. Germline V lookup: CDR1 DFQATT, CDR2 SNEGSKA (reference sequence). The CDR3 coding sequence is TGCAGTGCTAAGAACCGAGTTCCAGATACGCAGTATTTT. It is translated as CSAKNRVPDTQYF.

This clonotype occurred a few times. The chain recombines TRBV10-3 with TRBJ2-7; 8 nucleotides align to TRBD2. The germline V gene encodes CDR1 ENHRY and CDR2 SYGVKD. V dropped 2 bases and J dropped 0; count of bases not matched to a gene: 3. The CDR3 extends over 15 amino acids. The CDR3 DNA follows: TGTGCCATCAGTGAGGGACTAGCCAGCTCCTACGAGCAGTACTTC. Protein: CAISEGLASSYEQYF.

V and J are TRBV12-3 or TRBV12-4 and TRBJ2-7; 7 positions agree with TRBD2. The CDR3 has 14 residues. The trim removed 8 bases at V and 6 bases at J, leaving 13 bases unmatched. CDR3 bases: TGTGCCAGCGCGACCGGGGGAGGGCTTTTCGAGCAGTACTTC. Translating gives CASATGGGLFEQYF.

This clonotype appeared many times. The chain employs TRBV12-3 or TRBV12-4 and TRBJ1-6; D gene unclear. The CDR3 consists of 13 residues. Trimming pared 3 bases from V and 4 bases from J, leaving 4 bases between. Written as DNA, the CDR3 is TGTGCCAGCAGTTTCAGTTATAATTCACCCCTCCACTTT. This sequence encodes CASSFSYNSPLHF.

V is TRBV12-3 or TRBV12-4 and J is TRBJ1-1; no firm D call. The CDR3 is 12 amino acids. V lost 5 bases to trimming and J lost 7 bases, with 11 bases between them. The CDR3 is CASSLIQFEAFF. The CDR3 region has the DNA TGTGCCAGCAGTCTGATACAGTTTGAAGCTTTCTTT.

This clonotype showed up just a few times. This chain links TRBV20-1 with TRBJ2-7; D gene unclear. V dropped 1 base and J dropped 3 bases, with 7 bases sitting between them. Looked up from germline, CDR1 is DFQATT and CDR2 is SNEGSKA (reference sequence). This CDR3 comprises 12 residues. The CDR3: CSARASYYEQYF. CDR3 DNA sequence: TGCAGTGCTAGAGCATCCTACTACGAGCAGTACTTC.

V and J are TRBV18 and TRBJ1-1; D ambiguous. The ends were cut back, 1 base at V and 0 bases at J, with 9 bases in the middle. Germline values: CDR1 KGHSH, CDR2 LQKENI. This CDR3 comprises 15 residues. CDR3 sequence (DNA): TGTGCCAGCTCACCACGGGAGGGCTTGAACACTGAAGCTTTCTTT. Encoded protein: CASSPREGLNTEAFF.

This clonotype was detected only a few times. The chain uses TRBV29-1 and TRBJ1-3; 9 bases align to TRBD1. V was clipped by 6 bases and J by 0 bases; unmatched bases: 0. Looked up from germline, CDR1 is SQVTM and CDR2 is ANQGSEA. CDR3 length: 13 residues. The CDR3 region has the DNA TGCAGCGTGGGACAGGGCTCTGGAAACACCATATATTTT. Residues: CSVGQGSGNTIYF.

In this sample, this clonotype turned up a few times. The rearrangement links TRBV12-3 or TRBV12-4 to TRBJ1-5; D is unresolved. The CDR3 covers 13 residues. V lost 2 bases, J lost 7 bases, and 9 bases lay in between. CDR3 sequence (DNA): TGTGCCAGCAGTTTATGGGGTGAACAGCCCCAGCATTTT. As protein: CASSLWGEQPQHF.

This clonotype was counted only a few times. The genes are TRBV7-9 and TRBJ2-7; 9 nucleotides agree with TRBD1. The CDR3 runs 15 residues. Germline V gives CDR1 SEHNR, CDR2 FQNEAQ (reference sequence). V lost 2 bases, J lost 7 bases, and 9 bases stayed unmatched. The CDR3, as DNA: TGTGCCAGCAGCTTATCCGGGACAGGGCGACAAGAGCAGTACTTC. It yields the protein CASSLSGTGRQEQYF.

A word on this clonotype: Because the CDR3's place on the DNA is in doubt, the DNA is left out and the CDR3 is given as listed by TCRdb. CDR3: CASSVGPGNYGYIF. The chain has TRBV9 and TRBJ1-2; whether TRBD1, the table's D call, matches the DNA was not checked. Germline CDR1 and CDR2: SGDLS and YYNGEE. Counting both end residues, the CDR3 totals 14 amino acids.

Only a few counts were recorded for this clonotype. The chain carries TRBV5-5 and TRBJ1-6; possibly TRBD1 for D (5 bases). CDR1 and CDR2 (germline): SGHKS, YYEKEE (reference sequence). The CDR3 has 18 amino acids. V lost 3 bases and J 5 bases, leaving 21 bases between the germline ends. This CDR3 reads CASSSSPTASINNSPLHF. For the CDR3, the DNA is TGTGCCAGCAGCTCCTCTCCGACAGCCTCAATAAATAATTCACCCCTCCACTTT.

CDR3 nucleotide sequence: TGTGCCAGCAGTTCCCGACCGCCCGACAAGGCCTCCTACGAGCAGTACTTC. Translated, it gives CASSSRPPDKASYEQYF. The chain links TRBV27 to TRBJ2-7; D is unresolved. CDR3 length: 17 amino acids. CDR1 is MNHEY, CDR2 SMNVEV, per germline (reference sequence). Trimming shortened V by 4 bases and J by 0 bases, and 19 bases separated the two germline ends.

The chain employs TRBV19 and TRBJ1-2; D not certain. CDR3 length: 12 amino acids. The germline CDR1 and CDR2 sequences are LNHDA and SQIVND (reference sequence). The V gene lost 5 bases and the J gene lost 4 bases, with 8 bases spanning the gap. Here the CDR3 reads CASSAYSYGYTF. CDR3 DNA: TGTGCCAGTAGTGCTTACAGCTATGGCTACACCTTC.

This CDR3 is CASRGRSNTGELFF. CDR3 bases: TGTGCCAGCAGAGGACGTTCGAACACCGGGGAGCTGTTTTTT. J is TRBJ2-2 and V is TRBV6-1; D uncertain. Germline CDR1 reads MNHNS; CDR2 reads SASEGT. The CDR3 loop spans 14 amino acids. V was shortened by 6 bases and J by 0 bases, with 8 bases between the two germline ends.

J is TRBJ2-7 and V is TRBV19, with TRBD2 matching over 11 bases. V lost 6 bases, J lost 7 bases, and 8 bases stayed unmatched. CDR3 size: 14 residues. CDR1 is LNHDA, CDR2 SQIVND, per germline (reference sequence). The CDR3 bases are TGTGCCAGTAGGGGACTAGCGGAAGTCGAAGAGCAGTACTTC. It translates to CASRGLAEVEEQYF.